Shown below are 7 T cell receptor beta chains from a single sample sequenced in a study of OX40 agonist ivuxolimab in advanced cancers. Using immunoSEQ multiplex PCR, the repertoire was profiled, and TCRdb retains in-frame clones only, with some absent. This table holds some 150,000 clones, about nine tenths found once. This specimen consisted of CD4+ or CD8+ T cells sorted from blood, obtained in a trial of the OX40 agonist ivuxolimab. The receptors come from an adult with an advanced solid tumor such as melanoma, head and neck, liver or kidney cancer.

This clone was seen only a few times. J is TRBJ1-2 and V is TRBV5-1; D uncertain. This CDR3 comprises 15 residues. The V gene's germline CDR1 is SGHRS and CDR2 YFSETQ. The germline V and J ends were trimmed by 4 bases and 8 bases, with 21 bases remaining between them. The chain's CDR3 is CASSPDPIGGRGYTF. In DNA, the CDR3 is TGCGCCAGCAGCCCAGACCCCATCGGAGGTAGGGGCTACACCTTC.

The chain combines TRBV19 with TRBJ2-7; TRBD1 might be the D (7 bases). This CDR3 spans 13 amino acids. With 3 bases removed from V and 5 bases from J, the gap between germline ends came to 11 bases. Looked up from germline, CDR1 is LNHDA and CDR2 is SQIVND (reference sequence). The CDR3 sequence: CASSIQGGDEQYF. CDR3 DNA: TGTGCCAGTAGTATTCAGGGGGGCGACGAGCAGTACTTC.

This chain links TRBV29-1 with TRBJ1-1; 9 bases are a match to TRBD1. Germline loops: CDR1 SQVTM, CDR2 ANQGSEA. Losses at the gene ends were 7 bases for V and 1 base for J; bases not matched to a gene: 7. The CDR3 consists of 14 residues. The CDR3 spells CSGKNRGQNTEAFF. The CDR3 DNA follows: TGCAGCGGGAAAAACAGGGGGCAGAACACTGAAGCTTTCTTT.

V and J are TRBV10-1 and TRBJ1-1; 7 bases fit TRBD1. This CDR3 has 15 residues. V lost 4 bases and J lost 0; bases outside the gene matches: 5. Germline lookup yields CDR1 WNHNN and CDR2 SYGVQD (reference sequence). This chain's CDR3 is CASSGRDSMNTEAFF. In nucleotides, the CDR3 is TGCGCCAGCAGTGGGAGGGACAGTATGAACACTGAAGCTTTCTTT.

This chain uses TRBV2 with TRBJ1-1; perhaps TRBD1 as D (5 bases). The CDR3 extends over 15 amino acids. From germline, CDR1 is SNHLY and CDR2 FYNNEI. The V and J ends lost 4 bases and 6 bases respectively, with 18 bases between them. CDR3 DNA sequence: TGTGCCAGCAGTGGGACCCCGGGGCGAGGCGCTGAAGCTTTCTTT. Translated: CASSGTPGRGAEAFF.

On this clone itself: A read error may produce the germline difference seen at one junction end. The rearrangement links TRBV5-1 to TRBJ2-6, with D tentatively TRBD1 (6 bases). This CDR3 comprises 14 residues. Germline CDR1 reads SGHRS; CDR2 reads YFSETQ. The CDR3 here is CASSLGSGVNVLTF. In DNA, the CDR3 is TGCGCCAGCAGCTTGGGGTCAGGGGTCAACGTCCTGACTTTC.

This chain connects TRBV7-9 to TRBJ1-2; the match to TRBD1 covers 8 bases. Germline V gene data show CDR1 as SEHNR and CDR2 as FQNEAQ (reference sequence). The CDR3 is 15 amino acids. After removal of 4 bases from V and 4 bases from J, the junction contained 8 bases not matched to a gene. The CDR3 spells CASSSQGARTYGYTF. CDR3 in DNA: TGTGCCAGCAGCTCCCAGGGGGCGCGTACCTATGGCTACACCTTC.